The clone carrying this TCR beta chain was seen a handful of times. Its target is unknown. This entry comes from a study of post-analysis software for immune sequencing data. Whole-study results and caveats: TRBV5-6, TRBV5-1 and TRBV20-1 were among about 5 TRBV segments more frequent in patients than controls. Those samples that were prepared in the same batch co-clustered strongly by F measure.

Built from TCR beta cDNA, the libraries had unique molecular identifiers in them. About 500,000 cDNA molecules were obtained per 1 to 10 million input T cells. From the PCR reads, TCRdb called clonotypes with MiXCR, one entry per CDR3 protein. The sample consists of around 710,000 distinct CDR3 sequences, around 45% of them appearing once. The germline V gene encodes CDR1 ENHRY and CDR2 SYGVKD. The CDR3 extends over 14 amino acids. The ends lost 10 bases at V and 2 bases at J; junction bases unmatched: 7. Sequencing input: blood. This TCR derives from a girl aged 10-17 years with multiple sclerosis. The chain uses TRBV10-3 and TRBJ2-5, with 10 bases aligning to TRBD1. The CDR3, as DNA: TGTGCCACCAGAAGGGACAGGGGACAAGAGACCCAGTACTTC. Amino acid sequence: CATRRDRGQETQYF.